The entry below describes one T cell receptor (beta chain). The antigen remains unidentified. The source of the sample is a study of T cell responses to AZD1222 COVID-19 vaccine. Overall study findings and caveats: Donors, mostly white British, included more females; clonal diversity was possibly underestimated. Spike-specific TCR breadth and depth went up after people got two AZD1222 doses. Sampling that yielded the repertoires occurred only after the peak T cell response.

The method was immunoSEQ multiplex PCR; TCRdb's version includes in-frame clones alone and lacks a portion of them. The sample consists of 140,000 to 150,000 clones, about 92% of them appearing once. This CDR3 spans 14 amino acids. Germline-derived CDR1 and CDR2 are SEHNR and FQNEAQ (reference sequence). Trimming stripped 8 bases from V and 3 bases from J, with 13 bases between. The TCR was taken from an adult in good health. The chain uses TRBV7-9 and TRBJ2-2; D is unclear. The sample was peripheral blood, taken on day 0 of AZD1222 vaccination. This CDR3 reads CASEATPYTGELFF. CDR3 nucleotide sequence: TGTGCCAGCGAGGCAACACCCTACACCGGGGAGCTGTTTTTT.